What follows are 5 T cell receptor beta chains derived from one specimen sequenced in a study of cytomegalovirus exposure and HLA in healthy donors. PCR was performed using 60 Vbeta and 13 Jbeta primers. Repertoires were generated with immunoSEQ multiplex PCR, while TCRdb's copy carries only in-frame clones and drops some. Seen here are some 84,000 clones, around 80% observed once, and the top ten hold 2% to 3%. The source material was PBMCs. The receptor source for this set is a male donor in good health and CMV-seropositive.

V gene TRBV7-6 combines with J gene TRBJ2-5; possibly TRBD1 for D (6 bases). The V end was cut by 6 bases, the J end by 5 bases, with 22 bases between. The length of the CDR3 is 16 residues. Germline V gene data show CDR1 as SGHVS and CDR2 as FNYEAQ. The CDR3 reads CASRELWGRNRETQYF. CDR3 DNA sequence: TGTGCCAGCAGGGAACTATGGGGGCGGAATCGGGAGACCCAGTACTTC. Together with reference TRBV7-6 and TRBJ2-5, the CDR3 gives the full variable domain: GAGVSQSPRYKVTKRGQDVALRCDPISGHVSLYWYRQALGQGPEFLTYFNYEAQQDKSGLPNDRFSAERPEGSISTLTIQRTEQRDSAMYRCASRELWGRNRETQYFGPGTRLLVL.

This clone was picked up a small number of times. V and J are TRBV2 and TRBJ1-1; D possibly corresponds to TRBD1 (6 bases). Germline V gene data show CDR1 as SNHLY and CDR2 as FYNNEI. The CDR3 sequence is 15 residues long. Trimming removed 3 bases at V and 0 bases at J, with 11 bases between. The CDR3 loop is CASSDVGAMNTEAFF. The DNA of the CDR3 is TGTGCCAGCAGTGATGTGGGGGCTATGAACACTGAAGCTTTCTTT.

The rearrangement links TRBV2 to TRBJ1-1, with D possibly being TRBD1 (6 bases). CDR3 size: 15 residues. V lost 6 bases and J 6 bases, leaving 20 bases between the germline ends. Germline values: CDR1 SNHLY, CDR2 FYNNEI. CDR3: CASSPRFGGMAEAFF. CDR3 DNA: TGTGCCAGCAGCCCCCGATTTGGGGGCATGGCTGAAGCTTTCTTT.

The J gene is TRBJ2-7, the V gene TRBV5-1; 11 bases fit TRBD2. The CDR3 spans 15 residues. V dropped 4 bases and J dropped 2; count of bases not matched to a gene: 5. Germline values: CDR1 SGHRS, CDR2 YFSETQ. This CDR3 is CASSPTSGTPYEQYF. CDR3 DNA sequence: TGCGCCAGCAGCCCGACTAGCGGGACGCCCTACGAGCAGTACTTC. The full variable domain, its missing parts supplied by reference TRBV5-1 and TRBJ2-7, is KAGVTQTPRYLIKTRGQQVTLSCSPISGHRSVSWYQQTPGQGLQFLFEYFSETQRNKGNFPGRFSGRQFSNSRSEMNVSTLELGDSALYLCASSPTSGTPYEQYFGPGTRLTVT.

The CDR3 loop is CASSSSRDRTYEAFF. The CDR3 nucleotides read TGCGCCAGCAGTTCGTCCCGGGACAGAACCTATGAAGCTTTCTTT. The chain joins TRBV5-1 to TRBJ1-1; 7 nucleotides align to TRBD1. There are 15 residues in the CDR3. The V and J ends lost 5 bases and 7 bases, in that order; junction bases with no gene match: 14. Germline CDR1 and CDR2: SGHRS and YFSETQ.